This TCR beta chain originates from a study of T cell repertoires in cytomegalovirus infection. Background on the study: Indications of both CMV infection and matching HLA type were provided by public TCR beta signatures. Broader study findings: CMV carriers with the relevant HLA were identified by cumulative public TCR beta family frequency. The ex vivo response was dominated by HLA-C-restricted CMV-specific TCR beta clonotypes.

As concerns this clonotype: Its specificity is not known.

TCRdb recomputed calls from the reads with MiXCR, one row per CDR3 protein. The data contain under 150,000 distinct CDR3 sequences, 20% to 30% of them singletons. CDR1 and CDR2 from the germline V gene are MNHEY and SVGAGI. CDR3 length: 21 residues. J was trimmed by 5 bases and V by 2 bases; bases with no gene match: 17. Specimen: PBMCs, sequenced either directly or after in vitro stimulation (not recorded which). This receptor was identified in a human donor in good health (CMV status not recorded). Some clones in this sample may be carry-over from other donors' samples. V gene TRBV6-5 combines with J gene TRBJ2-1; 14 bases agree with TRBD2. The CDR3 sequence is CASSYAGGLAGDSNLNNEQFF. The DNA for the CDR3 is TGTGCCAGCAGTTACGCAGGGGGACTAGCGGGGGATTCTAACCTGAACAATGAGCAGTTCTTC.